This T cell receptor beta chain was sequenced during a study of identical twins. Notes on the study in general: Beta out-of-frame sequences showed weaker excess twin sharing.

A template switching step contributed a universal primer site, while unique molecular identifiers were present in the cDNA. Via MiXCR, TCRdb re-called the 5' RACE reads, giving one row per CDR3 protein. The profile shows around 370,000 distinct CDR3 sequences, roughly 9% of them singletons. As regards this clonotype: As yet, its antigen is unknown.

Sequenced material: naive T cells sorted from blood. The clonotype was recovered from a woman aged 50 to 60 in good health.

This chain's CDR3 is CASSPPGAELQETQYF. The CDR3 DNA is TGTGCCAGCTCACCGCCTGGGGCAGAGCTCCAAGAGACCCAGTACTTC. This chain links TRBV18 with TRBJ2-5, with D possibly matching TRBD1 (5 bases). This CDR3 is 16 amino acids long. CDR1 and CDR2 (germline): KGHSH, LQKENI. Trimming left V 3 bases short and J 1 base short, with 15 bases between.